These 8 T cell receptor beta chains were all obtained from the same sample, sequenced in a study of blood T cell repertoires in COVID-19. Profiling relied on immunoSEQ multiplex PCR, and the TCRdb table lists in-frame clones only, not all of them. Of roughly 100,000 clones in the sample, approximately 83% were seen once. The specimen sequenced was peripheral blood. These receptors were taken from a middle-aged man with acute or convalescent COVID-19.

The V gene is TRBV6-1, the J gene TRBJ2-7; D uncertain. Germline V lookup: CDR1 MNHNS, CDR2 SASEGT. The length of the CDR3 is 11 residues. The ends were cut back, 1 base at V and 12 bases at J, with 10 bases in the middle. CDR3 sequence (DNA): TGTGCCAGCAGTGAAGGCGGCCCGCTGTACTTC. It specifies CASSEGGPLYF.

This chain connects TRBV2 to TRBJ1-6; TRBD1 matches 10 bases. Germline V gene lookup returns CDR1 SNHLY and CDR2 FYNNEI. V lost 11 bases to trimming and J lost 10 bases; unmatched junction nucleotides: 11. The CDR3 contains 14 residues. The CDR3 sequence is CASSGTGDYSPLHF. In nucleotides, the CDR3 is TGTGCCTCCTCCGGGACAGGGGACTACTCACCCCTCCACTTT.

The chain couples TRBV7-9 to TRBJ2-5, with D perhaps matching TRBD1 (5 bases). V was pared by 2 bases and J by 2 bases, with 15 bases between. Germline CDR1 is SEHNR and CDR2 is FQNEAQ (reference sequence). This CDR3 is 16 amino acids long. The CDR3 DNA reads TGTGCCAGCAGCTTAACCCGACAGCAACCGCAAGAGACCCAGTACTTC. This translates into CASSLTRQQPQETQYF.

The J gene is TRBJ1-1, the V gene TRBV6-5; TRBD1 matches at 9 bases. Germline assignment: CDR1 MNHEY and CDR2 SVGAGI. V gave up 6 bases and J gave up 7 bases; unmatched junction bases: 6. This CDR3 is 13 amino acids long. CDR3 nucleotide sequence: TGTGCCAGCAGCCAACCGGGACAGGGTGAAGCTTTCTTT. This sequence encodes CASSQPGQGEAFF.

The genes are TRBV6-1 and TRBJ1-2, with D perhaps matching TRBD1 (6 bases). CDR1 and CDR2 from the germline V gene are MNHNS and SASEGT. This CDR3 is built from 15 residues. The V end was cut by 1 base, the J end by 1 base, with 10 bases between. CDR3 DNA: TGTGCCAGCAGTGAAGGGACAGATGATAACTATGGCTACACCTTC. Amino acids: CASSEGTDDNYGYTF.

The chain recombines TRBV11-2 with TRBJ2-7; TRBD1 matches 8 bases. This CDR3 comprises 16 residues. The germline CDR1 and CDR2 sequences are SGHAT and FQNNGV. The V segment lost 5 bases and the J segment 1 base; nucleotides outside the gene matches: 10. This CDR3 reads CASSGQGGLKSYEQYF. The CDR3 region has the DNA TGTGCCAGCAGCGGACAGGGCGGGCTGAAATCCTACGAGCAGTACTTC.

CDR3 loop: CASSPGDRGLETQYF. The CDR3 nucleotides are TGTGCCAGCAGCCCGGGGGACAGGGGGCTCGAGACCCAGTACTTC. This chain connects TRBV9 to TRBJ2-5; 12 positions match TRBD1. The CDR3 is made up of 15 amino acids. The germline CDR1 and CDR2 sequences are SGDLS and YYNGEE. V trimming: 4 bases; J trimming: 5 bases; junction bases outside the gene matches: 6.

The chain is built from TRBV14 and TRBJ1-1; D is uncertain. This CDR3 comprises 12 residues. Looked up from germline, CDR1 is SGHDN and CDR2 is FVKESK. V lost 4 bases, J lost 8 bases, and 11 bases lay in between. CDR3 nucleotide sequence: TGTGCCAGCAGCCCCCTTAGACACGAAGCTTTCTTT. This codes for CASSPLRHEAFF.